This passage covers 22 T cell receptor beta chains from one sample sequenced in a study of HIV-infected patients and healthy controls. Reverse transcription used roughly 450 ng RNA and constant-region primers for alpha and beta. Alpha and beta chain libraries were made separately by chain-specific third strand synthesis with multiplexing indices. TCRdb called the 5' RACE reads again in MiXCR, with one record for every CDR3 protein. The sample gives 6,000 to 7,000 distinct CDR3 sequences, roughly 7% of which show up once; roughly 15% is in the top ten. Roughly three months, about 14 weeks, into antiretroviral therapy, follow-up blood was collected. Whole blood was used without fractionation, so all unsorted peripheral T cells were included. This specimen was blood, taken during antiretroviral therapy. The receptors were gathered from an adult with HIV infection.

This clonotype was seen repeatedly, ten times or more. This sequence joins TRBV7-2 and TRBJ2-1, with D possibly being TRBD2 (6 bases). There are 15 residues in the CDR3. Germline V gene data show CDR1 as SGHTA and CDR2 as FQGNSA. V gave up 2 bases and J gave up 8 bases, with 16 bases separating them. The CDR3 DNA is TGTGCCAGCAGCTTATGGGACTTTCAAGGCGATGAGCAGTTCTTC. This encodes CASSLWDFQGDEQFF. The full variable domain, in which reference TRBV7-2 and TRBJ2-1 provide the parts outside the CDR3, is GAGVSQSPSNKVTEKGKDVELRCDPISGHTALYWYRQSLGQGLEFLIYFQGNSAPDKSGLPSDRFSAERTGGSVSTLTIQRTQQEDSAVYLCASSLWDFQGDEQFFGPGTRLTVL.

This clonotype is medium-sized. The genes are TRBV29-1 and TRBJ1-4, with 7 bases matching TRBD1. Germline-derived CDR1 and CDR2 are SQVTM and ANQGSEA. Trimming at V came to 2 bases and at J to 12 bases, leaving 6 bases not matched to a gene. The CDR3 consists of 12 residues. The CDR3 is CSVESDRDELFF. The DNA of the CDR3 is TGCAGCGTTGAATCTGACAGGGACGAACTGTTTTTT.

This clonotype is medium-sized in the sample. V and J are TRBV5-1 and TRBJ2-3; 10 bases are shared with TRBD2. V was clipped by 3 bases and J by 3 bases; unmatched bases: 10. There are 17 residues in the CDR3. Germline V gene lookup returns CDR1 SGHRS and CDR2 YFSETQ. DNA for the CDR3: TGCGCCAGCAGCTGGCCTCCTAGCGGGGGAAAGACAGATACGCAGTATTTT. Translated, it gives CASSWPPSGGKTDTQYF.

This clonotype is deemed medium-sized. This chain links TRBV19 with TRBJ2-1; TRBD2 agrees at 8 bases. V lost 3 bases and J lost 7; bases outside the gene matches: 2. The germline CDR1 and CDR2 sequences are LNHDA and SQIVND (reference sequence). The CDR3 is made up of 13 amino acids. In DNA, the CDR3 is TGTGCCAGTAGTATTAGCGGGGCAAATGAGCAGTTCTTC. Translated, it gives CASSISGANEQFF.

This clonotype has a count of ten or more. The chain links TRBV5-1 to TRBJ2-7; D is unclear. V lost 1 base and J lost 6, with 8 bases in between. This CDR3 is 12 amino acids long. The germline CDR1 and CDR2 sequences are SGHRS and YFSETQ. Here the CDR3 DNA reads TGCGCCAGCAGCTTGTTAACGGGCGAGCAGTACTTC. Translation gives CASSLLTGEQYF.

This clonotype is termed medium-sized (0.01 to 0.1%). J is TRBJ2-7 and V is TRBV11-2; 9 bases map to TRBD1. Per germline, CDR1 SGHAT and CDR2 FQNNGV. The CDR3 spans 15 residues. Trimming cost V 5 bases and J 2 bases; bases outside gene matches: 7. CDR3 nucleotides: TGTGCCAGCAGCCTCGGACAGGGGTGGGCCTACGAGCAGTACTTC. Its translation: CASSLGQGWAYEQYF.

This clonotype was detected ten times or more. The rearrangement uses TRBV6-6 and TRBJ1-2; a weak D match, TRBD1 (5 bases). V shed 4 bases and J shed 4 bases, with 10 bases lying between them. The length of the CDR3 is 13 residues. Germline V gene lookup returns CDR1 MNHNY and CDR2 SVGAGI (reference sequence). CDR3 nucleotide sequence: TGTGCCAGCAGTTCGGGGCAGTCCTATGGCTACACCTTC. It specifies CASSSGQSYGYTF.

This clonotype was seen just once. V usage is TRBV5-5 and J usage is TRBJ2-7, with TRBD2 as a possible D gene (6 bases). V lost 0 bases and J lost 3, with 13 bases in between. The V gene's germline CDR1 is SGHKS and CDR2 YYEKEE (reference sequence). CDR3 length equals 15 residues. The CDR3 spells CASSLAAGSFYEQYF. DNA of the CDR3: TGTGCCAGCAGCTTGGCCGCGGGAAGCTTCTACGAGCAGTACTTC.

This clonotype was counted many times. The V call is TRBV7-9, the J call TRBJ2-7; D ambiguous. The CDR3 sequence is 13 residues long. CDR1 SEHNR and CDR2 FQNEAQ come from the germline V gene (reference sequence). V was clipped by 5 bases and J by 4 bases, with 12 bases between them. CDR3 in DNA: TGTGCCAGCAGCCCGCCCGCCGCATACGAGCAGTACTTC. Its translation is CASSPPAAYEQYF.

This clonotype was detected many times. The gene calls are TRBV7-8 and TRBJ1-5; D gene uncertain. Trimming took off 1 base at V and 2 bases at J, with 6 bases between the two ends. In germline, CDR1 is SGHVS, CDR2 FQNEAQ. There are 14 residues in the CDR3. CDR3 sequence (DNA): TGTGCCAGCAGCTTAGTGGGTGGCAATCAGCCCCAGCATTTT. Translated, it gives CASSLVGGNQPQHF.

By frequency in the sample, this clonotype is medium-sized (0.01 to 0.1%). The rearrangement joins TRBV29-1 to TRBJ2-3; TRBD2 aligns across 12 bases. The CDR3 contains 16 residues. Trimming at V came to 4 bases and at J to 4 bases, leaving 9 bases not matched to a gene. Per germline, CDR1 SQVTM and CDR2 ANQGSEA. CDR3 coding DNA: TGCAGCGTTGGTCTAGCGGGAGGGCCAGGGGCAGATACGCAGTATTTT. Translated: CSVGLAGGPGADTQYF.

Regarding this clonotype: This may be a read error: a much more frequent sequence differs by one nucleotide. CDR3 sequence: CASSSLPDSGKPQHF. For the CDR3, the DNA is TGTGCCAGCAGTTCCCTCCCGGACAGTGGAAAGCCCCAGCATTTT. J is TRBJ1-5 and V is TRBV6-2 or TRBV6-3, with a possible D match to TRBD1 (6 bases). Trimming left V 4 bases short and J 8 bases short, with 18 bases between. CDR1 is MNHEY, CDR2 SVGEGT, per germline. CDR3 length: 15 amino acids.

By sample fraction, this clonotype is medium-sized (0.01 to 0.1%). The V gene is TRBV6-6, the J gene TRBJ2-2, with D tentatively TRBD2 (6 bases). The CDR3 has 17 residues. Deletions cut 0 bases from V and 5 bases from J, with 16 bases between. Per the germline V gene, CDR1 is MNHNY and CDR2 is SVGAGI (reference sequence). In DNA form, the CDR3 reads TGTGCCAGCAGTTACTCCCCCGGGACTGGGGGGACCGGGGAGCTGTTTTTT. It specifies CASSYSPGTGGTGELFF.

This clonotype is labeled as medium-sized. The J gene is TRBJ2-7, the V gene TRBV25-1; D unclear. The CDR3 loop spans 13 amino acids. V gave up 3 bases and J gave up 3 bases, with 9 bases separating them. Germline CDR1 and CDR2: MGHDK and SYGVNS. DNA of the CDR3: TGTGCCAGCAGTGAGGGAACCATCTACGAGCAGTACTTC. Translated: CASSEGTIYEQYF.

Within the sample, this clonotype is medium-sized. The genes are TRBV5-1 and TRBJ2-1; 9 bases line up with TRBD2. Germline V gene data show CDR1 as SGHRS and CDR2 as YFSETQ. V lost 6 bases and J lost 6; bases outside the gene matches: 10. The CDR3 is 15 residues long. CDR3 DNA sequence: TGCGCCAGCACCCCCTTAGCGGGAGTGCGCAATGAGCAGTTCTTC. As protein: CASTPLAGVRNEQFF.

This clonotype is judged medium-sized (0.01 to 0.1%). The chain employs TRBV12-3 or TRBV12-4 and TRBJ2-7, with D hard to call. The CDR3 totals 14 residues. The germline V and J ends were trimmed by 4 bases and 4 bases, with 14 bases remaining between them. The CDR3 bases are TGTGCCAGCAGTTACGCCGGGCCTGAATACGAGCAGTACTTC. Its protein product is CASSYAGPEYEQYF.

By its share, this clonotype is medium-sized. The CDR3: CSVVVPGANVLTF. The CDR3 nucleotides read TGCAGCGTTGTGGTCCCTGGGGCCAACGTCCTGACTTTC. The chain combines TRBV29-1 with TRBJ2-6; no definite D call. Trimming removed 4 bases at V and 2 bases at J, with 6 bases between. Looked up from germline, CDR1 is SQVTM and CDR2 is ANQGSEA. CDR3 size: 13 residues. The full variable domain, with the rest looked up from reference TRBV29-1 and TRBJ2-6, is SAVISQKPSRDICQRGTSLTIQCQVDSQVTMMFWYRQQPGQSLTLIATANQGSEATYESGFVIDKFPISRPNLTFSTLTVSNMSPEDSSIYLCSVVVPGANVLTFGAGSRLTVL.

The gene calls are TRBV12-3 or TRBV12-4 and TRBJ2-5, with 7 bases identical to TRBD2. Trimming removed 3 bases from V and 2 bases from J; junction bases left unmatched: 6. This CDR3 comprises 15 residues. The CDR3: CASSFGAGLQETQYF. In nucleotides, the CDR3 is TGTGCCAGCAGTTTTGGGGCGGGACTACAAGAGACCCAGTACTTC.

This clonotype appeared many times. The chain links TRBV20-1 to TRBJ2-3; possible D gene TRBD2, 5 bases. The germline V gene has CDR1 DFQATT and CDR2 SNEGSKA (reference sequence). The ends were cut back, 2 bases at V and 4 bases at J, with 22 bases in the middle. The CDR3 runs 17 residues. CDR3 sequence: CSARSRGEGMGADTQYF. The CDR3 DNA follows: TGCAGTGCTAGATCCCGGGGAGAGGGTATGGGCGCAGATACGCAGTATTTT.

This clonotype is termed medium-sized. The genes are TRBV5-1 and TRBJ2-1; TRBD2 matches at 10 bases. This CDR3 has 16 amino acids. The germline V gene has CDR1 SGHRS and CDR2 YFSETQ. The V segment lost 0 bases and the J segment 7 bases; nucleotides outside the gene matches: 7. CDR3 protein: CASSLGSSGRMNEQFF. For the CDR3, the DNA is TGCGCCAGCAGCTTGGGTTCTAGCGGGAGAATGAATGAGCAGTTCTTC.

In its sample, this clonotype was seen many times. This sequence joins TRBV27 and TRBJ2-7; 10 positions match TRBD2. CDR3 length: 16 amino acids. With V trimmed by 2 bases and J by 4 bases, 8 bases remained unmatched. Per the germline V gene, CDR1 is MNHEY and CDR2 is SMNVEV (reference sequence). The CDR3 sequence is CASSLLPSGGLYEQYF. In DNA, the CDR3 is TGTGCCAGCAGTTTACTCCCTAGCGGGGGACTTTACGAGCAGTACTTC.

The table lists this clonotype with many counts. The V and J genes are TRBV27 and TRBJ2-7, with D possibly being TRBD1 (6 bases). V was clipped by 11 bases and J by 1 base, with 15 bases between them. CDR1 and CDR2 from the germline V gene are MNHEY and SMNVEV (reference sequence). The CDR3 is 13 amino acids. CDR3 protein: CAAARGRSYEQYF. The CDR3 DNA follows: TGTGCCGCTGCCAGGGGTCGATCCTACGAGCAGTACTTC.